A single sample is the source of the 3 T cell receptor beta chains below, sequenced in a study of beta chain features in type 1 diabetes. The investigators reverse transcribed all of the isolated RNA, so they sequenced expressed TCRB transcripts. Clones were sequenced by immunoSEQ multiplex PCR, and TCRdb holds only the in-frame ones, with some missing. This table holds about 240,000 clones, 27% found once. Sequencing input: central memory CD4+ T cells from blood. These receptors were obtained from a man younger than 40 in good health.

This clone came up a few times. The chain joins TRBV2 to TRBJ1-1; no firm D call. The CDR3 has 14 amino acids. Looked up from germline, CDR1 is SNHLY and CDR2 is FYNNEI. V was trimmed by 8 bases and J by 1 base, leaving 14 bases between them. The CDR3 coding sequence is TGTGCCAGCCAAAGTCCGACGGCGAACACTGAAGCTTTCTTT. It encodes CASQSPTANTEAFF.

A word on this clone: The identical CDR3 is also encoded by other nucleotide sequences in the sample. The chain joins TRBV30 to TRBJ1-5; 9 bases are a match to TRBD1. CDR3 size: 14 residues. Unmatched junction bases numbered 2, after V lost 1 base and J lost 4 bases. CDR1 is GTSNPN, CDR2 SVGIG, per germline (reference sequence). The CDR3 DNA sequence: TGTGCCTGGAGTGCCGGGACAGGGAATCAGCCCCAGCATTTT. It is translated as CAWSAGTGNQPQHF.

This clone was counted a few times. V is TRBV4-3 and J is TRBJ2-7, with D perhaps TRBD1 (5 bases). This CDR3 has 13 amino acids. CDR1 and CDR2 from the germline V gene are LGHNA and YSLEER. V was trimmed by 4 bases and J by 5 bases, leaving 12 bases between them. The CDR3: CASSPQPGNEQYF. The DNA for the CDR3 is TGCGCCAGCAGCCCGCAGCCAGGGAACGAGCAGTACTTC.